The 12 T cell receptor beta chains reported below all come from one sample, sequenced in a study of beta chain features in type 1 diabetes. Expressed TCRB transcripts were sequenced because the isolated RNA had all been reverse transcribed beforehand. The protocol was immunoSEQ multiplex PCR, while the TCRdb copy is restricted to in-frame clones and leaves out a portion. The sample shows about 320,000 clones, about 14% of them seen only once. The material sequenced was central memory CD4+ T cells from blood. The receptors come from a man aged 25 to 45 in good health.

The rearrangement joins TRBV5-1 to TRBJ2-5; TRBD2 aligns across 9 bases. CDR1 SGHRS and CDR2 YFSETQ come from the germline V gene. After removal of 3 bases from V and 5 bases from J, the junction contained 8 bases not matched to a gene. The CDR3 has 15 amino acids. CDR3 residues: CASSSASGVIETQYF. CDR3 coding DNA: TGCGCCAGCAGCTCTGCTAGCGGGGTGATTGAGACCCAGTACTTC.

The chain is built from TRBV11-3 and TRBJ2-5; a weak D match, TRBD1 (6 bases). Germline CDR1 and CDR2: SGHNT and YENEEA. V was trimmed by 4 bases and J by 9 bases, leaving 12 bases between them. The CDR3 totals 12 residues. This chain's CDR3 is CASSSATGSQYF. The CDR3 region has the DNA TGTGCCAGCAGCTCAGCTACAGGGTCCCAGTACTTC.

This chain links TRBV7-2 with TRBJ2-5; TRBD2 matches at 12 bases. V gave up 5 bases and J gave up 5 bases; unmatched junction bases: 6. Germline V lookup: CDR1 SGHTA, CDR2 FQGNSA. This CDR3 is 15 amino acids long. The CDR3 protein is CASSQGLAGFETQYF. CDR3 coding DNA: TGTGCCAGCAGCCAAGGACTAGCGGGGTTTGAGACCCAGTACTTC.

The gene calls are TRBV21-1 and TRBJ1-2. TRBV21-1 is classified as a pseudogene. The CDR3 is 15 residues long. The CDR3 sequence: CASSKDPGVNYGYTF. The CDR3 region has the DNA TGTGCCAGCAGCAAAGATCCAGGAGTTAACTATGGCTACACCTTC.

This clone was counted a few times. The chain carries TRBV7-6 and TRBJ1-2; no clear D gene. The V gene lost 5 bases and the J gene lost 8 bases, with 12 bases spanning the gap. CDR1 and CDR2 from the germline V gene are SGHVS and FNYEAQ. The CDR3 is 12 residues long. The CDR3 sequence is CASSDVIGGYTF. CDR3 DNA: TGTGCCAGCAGCGACGTAATAGGGGGCTACACCTTC. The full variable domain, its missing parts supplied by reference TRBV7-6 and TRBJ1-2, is GAGVSQSPRYKVTKRGQDVALRCDPISGHVSLYWYRQALGQGPEFLTYFNYEAQQDKSGLPNDRFSAERPEGSISTLTIQRTEQRDSAMYRCASSDVIGGYTFGSGTRLTVV.

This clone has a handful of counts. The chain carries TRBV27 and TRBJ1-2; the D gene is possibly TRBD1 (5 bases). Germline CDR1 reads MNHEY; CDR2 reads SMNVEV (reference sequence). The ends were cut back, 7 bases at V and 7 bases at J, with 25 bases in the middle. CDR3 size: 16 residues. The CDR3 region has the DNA TGTGCCAGCACCCCACGGAGGCCAGGGTCGACTTCTGGCTACACCTTC. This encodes CASTPRRPGSTSGYTF.

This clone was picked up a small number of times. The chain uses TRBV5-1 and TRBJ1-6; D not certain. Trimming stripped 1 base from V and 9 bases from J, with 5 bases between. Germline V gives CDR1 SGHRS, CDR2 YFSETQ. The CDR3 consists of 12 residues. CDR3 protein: CASSLSGSPLHF. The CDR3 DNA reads TGCGCCAGCAGCTTGTCAGGTTCACCCCTCCACTTT.

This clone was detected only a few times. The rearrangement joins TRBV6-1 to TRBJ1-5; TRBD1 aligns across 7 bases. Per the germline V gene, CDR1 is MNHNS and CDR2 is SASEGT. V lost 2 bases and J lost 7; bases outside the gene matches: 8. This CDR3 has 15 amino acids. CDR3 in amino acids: CASSEQGGSGQPQHF. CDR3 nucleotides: TGTGCCAGCAGTGAACAGGGGGGGTCTGGGCAGCCCCAGCATTTT.

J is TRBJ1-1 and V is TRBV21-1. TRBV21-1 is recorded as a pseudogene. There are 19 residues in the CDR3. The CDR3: CASTGRRTVRLRGYTEAFF. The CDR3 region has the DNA TGTGCCAGCACAGGTAGGAGGACAGTAAGGCTTCGGGGGTACACTGAAGCTTTCTTT.

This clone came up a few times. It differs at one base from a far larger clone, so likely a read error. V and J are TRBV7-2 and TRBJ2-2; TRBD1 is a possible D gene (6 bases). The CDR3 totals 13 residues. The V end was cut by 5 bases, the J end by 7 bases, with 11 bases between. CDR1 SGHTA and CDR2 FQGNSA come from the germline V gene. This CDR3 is CASSLRGVGELFF. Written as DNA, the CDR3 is TGTGCCAGCAGCCTCAGGGGCGTCGGGGAGCTGTTTTTT.

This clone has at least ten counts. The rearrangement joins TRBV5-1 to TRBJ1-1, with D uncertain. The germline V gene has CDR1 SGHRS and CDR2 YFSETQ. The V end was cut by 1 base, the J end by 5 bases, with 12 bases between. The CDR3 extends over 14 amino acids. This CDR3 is CASSLRSDTTEAFF. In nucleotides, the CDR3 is TGCGCCAGCAGCTTGAGGTCAGATACTACTGAAGCTTTCTTT.

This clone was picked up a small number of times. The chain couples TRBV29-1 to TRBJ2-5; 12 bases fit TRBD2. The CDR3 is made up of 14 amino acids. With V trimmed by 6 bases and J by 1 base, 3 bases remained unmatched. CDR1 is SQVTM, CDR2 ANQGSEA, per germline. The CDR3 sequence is CSVGLAGFQETQYF. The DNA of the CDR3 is TGCAGCGTGGGACTAGCGGGTTTCCAAGAGACCCAGTACTTC.